This T cell receptor (beta chain) is from a study of blood T cell repertoires in COVID-19. Study in general: Whether acute or convalescent, the COVID-19 samples came from the United States, Italy and Spain. The cDNA or gDNA used as material had been derived from T cells, B-cell-depleted T cells, or PBMCs.

Source study methods: For nucleated cells, counts were estimated from reference gene primer amplification. Produced via immunoSEQ multiplex PCR; TCRdb's table is partial and in-frame only. V and J calls and clone size follow that table, whereas D and trimming were derived from the DNA. The table shows 95,000 to 150,000 clones, with roughly four fifths occurring only once. The CDR3 has 11 amino acids. Germline values: CDR1 SQVTM, CDR2 ANQGSEA. V lost 5 bases and J lost 4, with 5 bases in between. A few counts support this clone. The sample was peripheral blood. This clonotype originated in a woman aged 70 to 79 with acute or convalescent COVID-19. V gene TRBV29-1 combines with J gene TRBJ2-2; no clear D. Here the CDR3 reads CSVRSTGELFF. In DNA, the CDR3 is TGCAGCGTTCGCAGCACCGGGGAGCTGTTTTTT.